A selection of T cell receptor beta chains follows, all from one sample in a study of siplizumab effects on memory and regulatory T cells. Clones were sequenced by immunoSEQ multiplex PCR, and TCRdb holds only the in-frame ones, with some missing. The sample shows about 87,000 clones, about 87% of them seen only once. The sample comprised CD4+ T cells sorted from blood. Source of these receptors: a human donor in good health. The CDR3 runs from the conserved cysteine through the conserved F or W. The D gene is left open where the match is weak. The size field is filled for only some rows; it gives once, few, many or a size class.

CDR3 DNA: TGTGCCAGCAGTGAAAATCAAAACACTGAAGCTTTCTTT; CDR3 protein: CASSENQNTEAFF; clone size: NA; CDR3 length: 13; V gene: TRBV6-4; D gene: NA; J gene: TRBJ1-1
CDR3 DNA: TGCGCCAGCAGCCACAGGACAGCGAACACTGAAGCTTTCTTT; CDR3 protein: CASSHRTANTEAFF; clone size: NA; CDR3 length: 14; V gene: TRBV10-1; D gene: NA; J gene: TRBJ1-1
CDR3 DNA: TGTGCCATCAAATTACAGGGGGGAAACTACACCTTC; CDR3 protein: CAIKLQGGNYTF; clone size: NA; CDR3 length: 12; V gene: TRBV10-3; D gene: TRBD1; J gene: TRBJ1-2
CDR3 DNA: TGTGCCATCAGCCCCCCGATTGGGGGAGGTTCAGGGGATACGCAGTATTTT; CDR3 protein: CAISPPIGGGSGDTQYF; clone size: NA; CDR3 length: 17; V gene: TRBV10-3; D gene: NA; J gene: TRBJ2-3
CDR3 DNA: TGCGCCAGCAGAAGTACACTTAACACTGAAGCTTTCTTT; CDR3 protein: CASRSTLNTEAFF; clone size: NA; CDR3 length: 13; V gene: TRBV5-1; D gene: NA; J gene: TRBJ1-1
CDR3 DNA: TGTGCCAGCAGCGAAACTAGCGGGAGGTTGAGGGAGCAGTACTTC; CDR3 protein: CASSETSGRLREQYF; clone size: once; CDR3 length: 15; V gene: TRBV28; D gene: TRBD2; J gene: TRBJ2-7
CDR3 DNA: TGTGCCTGGAGTGTACGGTACAGGGTTAACTATGGCTACACCTTC; CDR3 protein: CAWSVRYRVNYGYTF; clone size: NA; CDR3 length: 15; V gene: TRBV30; D gene: NA; J gene: TRBJ1-2
CDR3 DNA: TGCAGTGCTAGTCTAGTCGGGGAGCTGTTTTTT; CDR3 protein: CSASLVGELFF; clone size: NA; CDR3 length: 11; V gene: TRBV20-1; D gene: NA; J gene: TRBJ2-2
CDR3 DNA: TGTGCCAGCAGTTACCGGTGGAACACTGAAGCTTTCTTT; CDR3 protein: CASSYRWNTEAFF; clone size: NA; CDR3 length: 13; V gene: TRBV27; D gene: NA; J gene: TRBJ1-1
CDR3 DNA: TGTGCCAGCAGTCCCAGGGGACTTAACTATGGCTACACCTTC; CDR3 protein: CASSPRGLNYGYTF; clone size: NA; CDR3 length: 14; V gene: TRBV2; D gene: NA; J gene: TRBJ1-2
CDR3 DNA: TGCGCCAGCAGCCAAGATACCGGGACAGGCCACACAGATACGCAGTATTTT; CDR3 protein: CASSQDTGTGHTDTQYF; clone size: NA; CDR3 length: 17; V gene: TRBV4-1; D gene: TRBD1; J gene: TRBJ2-3
CDR3 DNA: TGTGCCAGCAGCGTAGGTCCCGGCAGACTCAATCAGCCCCAGCATTTT; CDR3 protein: CASSVGPGRLNQPQHF; clone size: NA; CDR3 length: 16; V gene: TRBV9; D gene: NA; J gene: TRBJ1-5
CDR3 DNA: TGTGCCAGTAGTATCGGGACACTCACCGGGGAGCTGTTTTTT; CDR3 protein: CASSIGTLTGELFF; clone size: once; CDR3 length: 14; V gene: TRBV19; D gene: NA; J gene: TRBJ2-2
CDR3 DNA: TGTGCCAGTAGTATAGCTTCGGGGCGGGGTGAGACCCAGTACTTC; CDR3 protein: CASSIASGRGETQYF; clone size: once; CDR3 length: 15; V gene: TRBV19; D gene: NA; J gene: TRBJ2-5
CDR3 DNA: TGTGCCAGCAACTCCCAGCGGACAGTCGGTAACTATGGCTACACCTTC; CDR3 protein: CASNSQRTVGNYGYTF; clone size: NA; CDR3 length: 16; V gene: TRBV28; D gene: NA; J gene: TRBJ1-2
CDR3 DNA: TGTGCCAGCAGCCCCGACCCTCAGGGTGGCTACACCTTC; CDR3 protein: CASSPDPQGGYTF; clone size: NA; CDR3 length: 13; V gene: TRBV6-5; D gene: NA; J gene: TRBJ1-2
CDR3 DNA: TGCGCCAGCAGCGTAGGACAGGGGAACATTCAGTACTTC; CDR3 protein: CASSVGQGNIQYF; clone size: NA; CDR3 length: 13; V gene: TRBV5-1; D gene: TRBD1; J gene: TRBJ2-4
CDR3 DNA: TGTGCCAGCAGCCAGAGCAATGAGCAGTTCTTC; CDR3 protein: CASSQSNEQFF; clone size: NA; CDR3 length: 11; V gene: TRBV7-3; D gene: NA; J gene: TRBJ2-1
CDR3 DNA: TGCAGCGCGTGGGGTGGGGGGACGGCCAACGAGCAGTACTTC; CDR3 protein: CSAWGGGTANEQYF; clone size: NA; CDR3 length: 14; V gene: TRBV29-1; D gene: NA; J gene: TRBJ2-7
CDR3 DNA: TGTGCCAGCAGCTTGCGGGCTAGCGGGGGGCGAGAGACCCAGTACTTC; CDR3 protein: CASSLRASGGRETQYF; clone size: NA; CDR3 length: 16; V gene: TRBV5-8; D gene: TRBD2; J gene: TRBJ2-5
CDR3 DNA: TGTGCCAGCAGCCACGGACAGAGCTCCTACAATGAGCAGTTCTTC; CDR3 protein: CASSHGQSSYNEQFF; clone size: NA; CDR3 length: 15; V gene: TRBV11-2; D gene: NA; J gene: TRBJ2-1
CDR3 DNA: TGTGCCAGCAGCTTGTATAGCGGGAGAAGTAATGAGCAGTTCTTC; CDR3 protein: CASSLYSGRSNEQFF; clone size: NA; CDR3 length: 15; V gene: TRBV5-4; D gene: TRBD2; J gene: TRBJ2-1
CDR3 DNA: TGTGCCAGCAGACCACAGGGGGCAGTGAGTGATCAGCCCCAGCATTTT; CDR3 protein: CASRPQGAVSDQPQHF; clone size: NA; CDR3 length: 16; V gene: TRBV28; D gene: TRBD1; J gene: TRBJ1-5
CDR3 DNA: TGTGCCTGGACCTCTACTGCCTCTGGAAACACCATATATTTT; CDR3 protein: CAWTSTASGNTIYF; clone size: NA; CDR3 length: 14; V gene: TRBV30; D gene: NA; J gene: TRBJ1-3
CDR3 DNA: TGTGCCTGGACCCTGGAAATGGGGTACGAGCAGTACTTC; CDR3 protein: CAWTLEMGYEQYF; clone size: NA; CDR3 length: 13; V gene: TRBV30; D gene: NA; J gene: TRBJ2-7
CDR3 DNA: TGTGCCAGTAGTATAGAGGGGAATGGCTACACCTTC; CDR3 protein: CASSIEGNGYTF; clone size: NA; CDR3 length: 12; V gene: TRBV19; D gene: NA; J gene: TRBJ1-2
CDR3 DNA: TGTGCCAGCAGGGGGGGTCCCACTGAAGCTTTCTTT; CDR3 protein: CASRGGPTEAFF; clone size: NA; CDR3 length: 12; V gene: TRBV2; D gene: NA; J gene: TRBJ1-1
CDR3 DNA: TGTGCCAGTAGTCTTCCCCCGGCAGAAGCTTTCTTT; CDR3 protein: CASSLPPAEAFF; clone size: NA; CDR3 length: 12; V gene: TRBV19; D gene: NA; J gene: TRBJ1-1
CDR3 DNA: TGTGCCTGGAGCAGACACCAGGAGACCCAGTACTTC; CDR3 protein: CAWSRHQETQYF; clone size: NA; CDR3 length: 12; V gene: TRBV30; D gene: NA; J gene: TRBJ2-5
CDR3 DNA: TGTGCCAGCAGTGAAGGGATGGGAGGAGGCTACACCTTC; CDR3 protein: CASSEGMGGGYTF; clone size: NA; CDR3 length: 13; V gene: TRBV25-1; D gene: NA; J gene: TRBJ1-2
CDR3 DNA: TGTGCCTGGAGCGGCGGGAGGAGCGCAGATACGCAGTATTTT; CDR3 protein: CAWSGGRSADTQYF; clone size: NA; CDR3 length: 14; V gene: TRBV30; D gene: TRBD2; J gene: TRBJ2-3